The 20 T cell receptor beta chains given below trace back to one sample, sequenced in a study of T cell responses to AZD1222 COVID-19 vaccine. Measured with immunoSEQ multiplex PCR; TCRdb has only the in-frame clones, and not every one. The sample shows 85,000 to 120,000 clones, around 87% of them seen only once. Sequencing was performed on peripheral blood, taken on day 0 of AZD1222 vaccination. All receptors come from an adult in good health.

Only a few counts were recorded for this clone. CDR3 in amino acids: CASSPRTGPNSNQPQHF. CDR3 coding DNA: TGTGCCAGTAGTCCACGGACAGGCCCCAATAGCAATCAGCCCCAGCATTTT. V usage is TRBV19 and J usage is TRBJ1-5; 7 bases match TRBD1. This CDR3 spans 17 amino acids. The junction had 10 bases not matched to a gene; V was cut back by 5 bases and J by 0 bases. From germline, CDR1 is LNHDA and CDR2 SQIVND (reference sequence). Full variable domain (outside the CDR3, taken from reference TRBV19 and TRBJ1-5): DGGITQSPKYLFRKEGQNVTLSCEQNLNHDAMYWYRQDPGQGLRLIYYSQIVNDFQKGDIAEGYSVSREKKESFPLTVTSAQKNPTAFYLCASSPRTGPNSNQPQHFGDGTRLSIL.

The rearrangement uses TRBV18 and TRBJ1-1; D unresolved. The CDR3 totals 14 residues. Germline-derived CDR1 and CDR2 are KGHSH and LQKENI. V was trimmed by 3 bases and J by 4 bases, leaving 12 bases between them. The CDR3 region has the DNA TGTGCCAGCTCACCGGTAGTTGGCTTCACTGAAGCTTTCTTT. Encoded protein: CASSPVVGFTEAFF.

The rearrangement joins TRBV5-4 to TRBJ2-3; D gene uncertain. This CDR3 spans 14 amino acids. The V gene lost 0 bases and the J gene lost 3 bases, with 8 bases spanning the gap. CDR1 and CDR2 from the germline V gene are SGHNT and YYREEE (reference sequence). The CDR3 sequence is CASSLGRPTDTQYF. CDR3 coding DNA: TGTGCCAGCAGCTTGGGCAGGCCAACAGATACGCAGTATTTT.

The chain has TRBV4-1 and TRBJ2-1; the match to TRBD1 covers 7 bases. Germline CDR1 is MGHRA and CDR2 is YSYEKL. J lost 3 bases, V lost 5 bases, and 10 bases had no gene match. The CDR3 spans 16 residues. CDR3 nucleotide sequence: TGCGCCAGCAGCAACCCGACAGGGCTCATCTACAATGAGCAGTTCTTC. Translating gives CASSNPTGLIYNEQFF.

This chain links TRBV5-4 with TRBJ1-4; 10 bases align to TRBD1. This CDR3 spans 17 amino acids. The junction had 11 bases not matched to a gene; V was cut back by 4 bases and J by 5 bases. Germline assignment: CDR1 SGHNT and CDR2 YYREEE (reference sequence). The CDR3 coding sequence is TGTGCCAGCAGCACTATGACAGGGGGCGCGAAAAATGAAAAACTGTTTTTT. This translates into CASSTMTGGAKNEKLFF.

The chain carries TRBV28 and TRBJ2-7; D possibly uses TRBD1 or TRBD2 (5 bases each). Trimming shortened V by 6 bases and J by 2 bases, and 17 bases separated the two germline ends. Germline V gene sequence: CDR1 MDHEN, CDR2 SYDVKM. CDR3 size: 15 residues. In DNA, the CDR3 is TGTGCCAGCAGCCAGAACCAAGAGGGGACCTACGAGCAGTACTTC. Amino acid sequence: CASSQNQEGTYEQYF.

The rearrangement joins TRBV19 to TRBJ1-3; possible D gene TRBD1, 5 bases. The length of the CDR3 is 14 residues. In germline, CDR1 is LNHDA, CDR2 SQIVND (reference sequence). V lost 1 base and J 2 bases, leaving 6 bases between the germline ends. The CDR3 DNA reads as TGTGCCAGTAGTATAGCAGGGCCTGGAAACACCATATATTTT. This codes for CASSIAGPGNTIYF.

The chain uses TRBV5-1 and TRBJ2-1, with TRBD2 matching over 10 bases. V was pared by 0 bases and J by 9 bases, with 9 bases of the junction left unmatched. Germline V lookup: CDR1 SGHRS, CDR2 YFSETQ. This CDR3 has 16 residues. The CDR3 DNA is TGCGCCAGCAGCTTGGCCGCCAGCGGGGGGGCAAGTGAGCAGTTCTTC. This codes for CASSLAASGGASEQFF.

The chain is built from TRBV30 and TRBJ1-1; D not certain. V was trimmed by 4 bases and J by 1 base, leaving 7 bases between them. The germline V gene has CDR1 GTSNPN and CDR2 SVGIG (reference sequence). This CDR3 has 12 residues. The CDR3, as DNA: TGTGCCTGGAAGGGTCAGAACACTGAAGCTTTCTTT. It yields the protein CAWKGQNTEAFF.

The rearrangement joins TRBV28 to TRBJ2-7; 10 nucleotides line up with TRBD1. Germline loops: CDR1 MDHEN, CDR2 SYDVKM. The J segment lost 3 bases and the V segment lost 5 bases, leaving 10 bases of the junction unmatched. This CDR3 has 16 amino acids. CDR3 in DNA: TGTGCCAGCAGTCCCCCAGGGACAGGGGCTCGCTACGAGCAGTACTTC. This sequence encodes CASSPPGTGARYEQYF.

This rearrangement joins TRBV24-1 to TRBJ1-5; 9 positions match TRBD1. Trimming removed 3 bases from V and 2 bases from J; junction bases left unmatched: 4. Germline lookup yields CDR1 KGHDR and CDR2 SFDVKD. The CDR3 spans 16 residues. The CDR3 bases are TGTGCCACCAGTGATAAGACAGGGGGGGGCAATCAGCCCCAGCATTTT. Translation: CATSDKTGGGNQPQHF.

This chain links TRBV5-6 with TRBJ2-1, with 12 bases lining up with TRBD1. After removal of 2 bases from V and 7 bases from J, the junction contained 7 bases not matched to a gene. Germline values: CDR1 SGHDT, CDR2 YYEEEE. This CDR3 region has 16 residues. The CDR3 DNA sequence: TGTGCCAGCAGCTTTGGGACAGGGGGCTGGGGAAATGAGCAGTTCTTC. Residues: CASSFGTGGWGNEQFF. Variable domain in full (rest from reference TRBV5-6 and TRBJ2-1): DAGVTQSPTHLIKTRGQQVTLRCSPKSGHDTVSWYQQALGQGPQFIFQYYEEEERQRGNFPDRFSGHQFPNYSSELNVNALLLGDSALYLCASSFGTGGWGNEQFFGPGTRLTVL.

This clone was seen only a few times. V usage is TRBV11-2 and J usage is TRBJ2-1; D gene uncertain. Germline V lookup: CDR1 SGHAT, CDR2 FQNNGV. V was cut by 2 bases and J by 8 bases, with 10 bases left in between. CDR3 size: 13 residues. CDR3 loop: CASSLLIMDEQFF. The CDR3 bases are TGTGCCAGCAGCTTATTGATCATGGATGAGCAGTTCTTC.

CDR3 in DNA: TGTTCCCGAGGACTAGCGGGAGAAGGGTTCTACGAGCAGTACTTC. It encodes CSRGLAGEGFYEQYF. The chain joins TRBV9 to TRBJ2-7; 13 nucleotides agree with TRBD2. Germline CDR1 is SGDLS and CDR2 is YYNGEE. The CDR3 totals 15 residues.

The V and J genes are TRBV5-8 and TRBJ1-5; 7 bases line up with TRBD1. With V trimmed by 4 bases and J by 5 bases, 9 bases remained unmatched. In germline, CDR1 is SGHTS, CDR2 YDEGEE. The CDR3 is 15 amino acids. The DNA of the CDR3 is TGTGCCAGCAGCGAGACAGGGAGCCCCTATCAGCCCCAGCATTTT. Encoded protein: CASSETGSPYQPQHF.

The gene calls are TRBV19 and TRBJ1-6; unclear D gene. Germline values: CDR1 LNHDA, CDR2 SQIVND (reference sequence). Trimming removed 0 bases from V and 9 bases from J, with 12 bases in between. The CDR3 totals 15 residues. The CDR3 DNA is TGTGCCAGTAGTATAGAGCCCGGGCGGGGTTCACCCCTCCACTTT. This gives the protein CASSIEPGRGSPLHF. The variable domain in full, completed from reference TRBV19 and TRBJ1-6, reads DGGITQSPKYLFRKEGQNVTLSCEQNLNHDAMYWYRQDPGQGLRLIYYSQIVNDFQKGDIAEGYSVSREKKESFPLTVTSAQKNPTAFYLCASSIEPGRGSPLHFGNGTRLTVT.

V is TRBV6-2 or TRBV6-3 and J is TRBJ1-2; 7 bases fit TRBD1. This CDR3 contains 16 residues. Germline assignment: CDR1 MNHEY and CDR2 SVGEGT. J lost 4 bases, V lost 0 bases, and 8 bases had no gene match. The CDR3 region has the DNA TGTGCCAGCAGTTACTCGGGACAGCGAAATCTCTATGGCTACACCTTC. Amino acid sequence: CASSYSGQRNLYGYTF.

The chain combines TRBV6-2 or TRBV6-3 with TRBJ2-1; TRBD2 agrees at 9 bases. The length of the CDR3 is 15 residues. In germline, CDR1 is MNHEY, CDR2 SVGEGT. V dropped 6 bases and J dropped 6; count of bases not matched to a gene: 9. CDR3 sequence (DNA): TGTGCCAGCAGCAGCGCGGGAGGGCCTTCCAATGAGCAGTTCTTC. Amino acids: CASSSAGGPSNEQFF.

This rearrangement joins TRBV7-2 to TRBJ2-3, with D possibly being TRBD1 or TRBD2 (5 bases each). This CDR3 comprises 14 residues. Germline loops: CDR1 SGHTA, CDR2 FQGNSA. The V gene lost 3 bases and the J gene lost 5 bases, with 12 bases spanning the gap. CDR3 sequence: CASSFVGEVDTQYF. DNA for the CDR3: TGTGCCAGCAGCTTCGTGGGGGAAGTAGATACGCAGTATTTT.

The chain has TRBV7-2 and TRBJ2-7; D unclear. The germline CDR1 and CDR2 sequences are SGHTA and FQGNSA. CDR3 size: 14 residues. V was shortened by 1 base and J by 2 bases, with 9 bases between the two germline ends. The CDR3 loop is CASSLGVNPYEQYF. CDR3 coding DNA: TGTGCCAGCAGCTTAGGCGTCAACCCCTACGAGCAGTACTTC.